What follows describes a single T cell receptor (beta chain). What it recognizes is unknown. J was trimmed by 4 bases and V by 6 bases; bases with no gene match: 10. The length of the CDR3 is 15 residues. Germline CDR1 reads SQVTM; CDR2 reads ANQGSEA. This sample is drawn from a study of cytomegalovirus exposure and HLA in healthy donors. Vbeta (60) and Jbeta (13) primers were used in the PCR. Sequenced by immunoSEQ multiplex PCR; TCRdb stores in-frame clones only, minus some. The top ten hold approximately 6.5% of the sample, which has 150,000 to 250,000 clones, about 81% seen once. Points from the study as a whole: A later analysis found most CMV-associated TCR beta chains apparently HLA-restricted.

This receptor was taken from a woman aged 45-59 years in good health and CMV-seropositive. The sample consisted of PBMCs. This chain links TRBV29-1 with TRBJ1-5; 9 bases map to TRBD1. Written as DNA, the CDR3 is TGCAGCGTCGGATTCGACAGGGGGGGGAATCAGCCCCAGCATTTT. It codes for CSVGFDRGGNQPQHF.